A single sample gave rise to the 5 T cell receptor beta chains below, sequenced in a study of blood T cell repertoires in COVID-19. Using immunoSEQ multiplex PCR, the repertoire was profiled, and TCRdb retains in-frame clones only, with some absent. The sample comprises approximately 220,000 clones, 65% to 85% of which are singletons, and roughly 8.8% rests with the top ten. Sample: peripheral blood. The receptors derive from a woman in her fifties or sixties with acute or convalescent COVID-19.

The V call is TRBV14, the J call TRBJ2-1, with 10 bases identical to TRBD1. Germline-derived CDR1 and CDR2 are SGHDN and FVKESK. With 0 bases clipped from V and 9 bases from J, the junction kept 11 bases outside the gene matches. CDR3 length: 17 residues. CDR3 DNA: TGTGCCAGCAGCCAAGATCTTCGTGGGACAGGGGAGGGTGAGCAGTTCTTC. This codes for CASSQDLRGTGEGEQFF.

The chain has TRBV3-1 (or the pseudogene TRBV3-2) and TRBJ1-1, with no clear D. The CDR3 covers 14 residues. The V gene lost 1 base and the J gene lost 3 bases, with 9 bases spanning the gap. Germline-derived CDR1 and CDR2 are LGHDT and YNNKEL (reference sequence). The CDR3, as DNA: TGTGCCAGCAGCCAAGGGGCCGGGGACACTGAAGCTTTCTTT. It translates to CASSQGAGDTEAFF.

The V and J genes are TRBV5-6 and TRBJ2-5, with unresolved D. Germline-derived CDR1 and CDR2 are SGHDT and YYEEEE. Deletions cut 3 bases from V and 1 base from J, with 13 bases between. The CDR3 loop spans 15 amino acids. The CDR3 nucleotides read TGTGCCAGCAGCTCCCGCGATCCACGCCAAGAGACCCAGTACTTC. Its translation: CASSSRDPRQETQYF.

The V gene is TRBV6-5, the J gene TRBJ2-7; D is perhaps TRBD2 (5 bases). This CDR3 comprises 12 residues. V was cut by 6 bases and J by 5 bases, with 11 bases left in between. Looked up from germline, CDR1 is MNHEY and CDR2 is SVGAGI. DNA of the CDR3: TGTGCCAGCAGGCGAGGGTCGGACGAGCAGTACTTC. Its protein is CASRRGSDEQYF.

The chain is built from TRBV3-1 (or the pseudogene TRBV3-2) and TRBJ2-1; TRBD2 aligns across 10 bases. This CDR3 contains 19 residues. The germline V gene has CDR1 LGHDT and CDR2 YNNKEL (reference sequence). The V segment lost 3 bases and the J segment 4 bases; nucleotides outside the gene matches: 15. CDR3 sequence reads: CASSHYLLPTSGAYNEQFF. CDR3 bases: TGTGCCAGCAGCCACTACCTCCTTCCCACTAGCGGGGCATACAATGAGCAGTTCTTC.